The source of this T cell receptor beta chain is a study of shared clonotypes between healthy human individuals. V was clipped by 0 bases and J by 9 bases, with 9 bases between them. Germline V gives CDR1 SGHNT, CDR2 YENEEA. The CDR3 extends over 13 amino acids. The donors were adults (healthy and HIV-negative) with no recent acute infections or vaccinations. Of note for this clone: Its specificity is not known.

TCRdb's table, derived via immunoSEQ multiplex PCR, lists solely in-frame clones and lacks some. The sample holds approximately 1,500,000 clones, approximately 96% seen once. Findings and caveats of the study: In contrast to clonotypes shared by all four donors, non-shared clonotypes had lower generation probabilities. Among a few donors, approximately 5% of naive CD4 clonotypes were found in common.

The chain has TRBV11-3 and TRBJ2-1, with D hard to call. The sequence was obtained from a man aged 25-40 years in good health. Material for sequencing was naive CD4+ T cells sorted from blood. Subset here: CD45RA+ positively selected. The chain's CDR3 is CASSLDPESEQFF. CDR3 DNA: TGTGCCAGCAGCTTAGATCCAGAGAGTGAGCAGTTCTTC.